These 8 T cell receptor beta chains were all obtained from the same sample, sequenced in a study of blood T cells in healthy people across ages (dated by TCRdb to the mid-2010s). The library was obtained by 5' RACE. Instrument used: Illumina HiSeq 2500. A second PCR of about 7 to 12 cycles was performed with a sample-barcoded 5' primer and a J-beta primer mix. The public reads were run again by TCRdb, first through fastp at Q25 and then through MiXCR, and only productive beta chains were kept. One record per CDR3 amino acid sequence lists the most common genes and DNA. The sample table lists approximately 700,000 distinct CDR3 sequences, approximately 31% of them with a count of one. The ten biggest clones cover approximately 15% of the sample. Sequencing input: blood. These receptors originate from an elderly woman in good health. Donor details come from another sample of the same person, matched by shared clones.

The table lists this clonotype with many counts. This rearrangement joins TRBV20-1 to TRBJ2-7, with D uncertain. The CDR3 is 12 residues long. Germline V gives CDR1 DFQATT, CDR2 SNEGSKA (reference sequence). Trimming stripped 3 bases from V and 2 bases from J, with 8 bases between. The CDR3 coding sequence is TGCAGTGCTAGGGAAGGGCCCTACGAGCAGTACTTC. As protein: CSAREGPYEQYF.

This clonotype was counted between two and nine times. The chain uses TRBV7-8 and TRBJ1-1; D may be TRBD1 (5 bases). In germline, CDR1 is SGHVS, CDR2 FQNEAQ. The CDR3 spans 16 residues. Trimming left V 3 bases short and J 3 bases short, with 17 bases between. CDR3 nucleotide sequence: TGTGCCAGCAGCTTGTCTCCGGGACCTCTCCACACTGAAGCTTTCTTT. This sequence encodes CASSLSPGPLHTEAFF.

The V call is TRBV12-3 or TRBV12-4, the J call TRBJ1-5; D perhaps matches TRBD1 (5 bases). The CDR3 length is 15 residues. Trimming removed 6 bases at V and 3 bases at J, with 15 bases between. Here the CDR3 reads CASSRRRQLNQPQHF. CDR3 sequence (DNA): TGTGCCAGCAGCCGACGCAGACAGCTCAATCAGCCCCAGCATTTT.

Many counts were recorded for this clonotype. This CDR3 reads CASSQTVGDRKSYEQYF. CDR3 DNA sequence: TGTGCCAGCAGCCAAACTGTGGGAGACAGGAAATCCTACGAGCAGTACTTC. The genes are TRBV3-1 and TRBJ2-7; tentatively, D is TRBD1 (6 bases). With 2 bases removed from V and 1 base from J, the gap between germline ends came to 18 bases. The germline gives CDR1 LGHDT, CDR2 YNNKEL (reference sequence). The CDR3 runs to 17 residues.

This clonotype was counted many times. The rearrangement joins TRBV12-3 or TRBV12-4 to TRBJ2-3; no clear D gene. Trimming left V 7 bases short and J 6 bases short, with 8 bases between. The CDR3 sequence is 11 residues long. CDR3 coding DNA: TGTGCCAGCACCGAAAGGGATACGCAGTATTTT. Amino acids: CASTERDTQYF.

This clonotype was observed a handful of times. This chain joins TRBV20-1 and TRBJ1-2, with 9 bases lining up with TRBD1. The germline CDR1 and CDR2 sequences are DFQATT and SNEGSKA (reference sequence). The trim removed 6 bases at V and 3 bases at J, leaving 2 bases unmatched. The CDR3 has 12 amino acids. CDR3 bases: TGCAGTGCAACAGGGGGCTACTATGGCTACACCTTC. Its translation is CSATGGYYGYTF.

This clonotype was recorded at least ten times. CDR3 region: CSVPDTGEAFF. CDR3 DNA sequence: TGCAGCGTCCCCGACACCGGTGAAGCTTTCTTT. The chain joins TRBV29-1 to TRBJ1-1; D not certain. V gave up 6 bases and J gave up 7 bases, with 12 bases separating them. Germline CDR1 SQVTM, CDR2 ANQGSEA. The CDR3 loop spans 11 amino acids.

The rearrangement joins TRBV28 to TRBJ1-6; the D is unclear. From germline, CDR1 is MDHEN and CDR2 SYDVKM. Trimming removed 3 bases at V and 1 base at J, with 10 bases between. The CDR3 length is 16 residues. The CDR3 sequence is CASSFFGESYNSPLHF. The CDR3 region has the DNA TGTGCCAGCAGTTTCTTTGGGGAGTCCTATAATTCACCCCTCCACTTT.